This TCR beta chain emerged from a study of read filtering for tumor transcriptome and immune sequencing. General observations from the study: Sorted CD138-negative bone marrow cells were not purified T cells.

The CDR3 is 12 residues long. CDR1 and CDR2 from the germline V gene are MNHNY and SVGAGI (reference sequence). J gave up 2 bases and V 10 bases, and 4 bases lay outside the gene matches. The table lists this clonotype with many counts. Antigen specificity is unknown. Molecular barcoded adaptors covering alpha/delta and beta/gamma chains were used on roughly 400 ng RNA. TCRdb fed the reads into MiXCR, producing one record per CDR3 protein. The sample shows around 25,000 distinct CDR3 sequences, 22% of them seen only once. Input material: a population of CD138-negative cells sorted from bone marrow. This clonotype originated in a donor aged 40 or over with multiple myeloma. This chain links TRBV6-6 with TRBJ2-7, with TRBD1 identical over 8 bases. The CDR3 here is CATGDRPYEQYF. The CDR3 coding sequence is TGTGCCACCGGGGACAGGCCCTACGAGCAGTACTTC.